The 21 T cell receptor beta chains given below trace back to one sample, sequenced in a study of Ad26.COV2.S vaccination and SARS-CoV-2 variants. Sequencing used immunoSEQ multiplex PCR; TCRdb keeps in-frame clones, though not all of them. The data hold about 680,000 clones, with around 90% observed a single time. Treatment of the sample: 19 received Ad26.COV2.S at low or high dose, single or two shots; a few received placebo; per-sample allocation not given. Specimens were obtained on day 63 following the first vaccine or placebo injection. The specimen was peripheral blood, collected in a trial of Ad26.COV2.S vaccine versus placebo. These receptors were obtained from a person aged 18-60 years who received the Ad26.COV2.S COVID-19 vaccine or a placebo.

J is TRBJ2-7 and V is TRBV3-1 (or the pseudogene TRBV3-2); D call uncertain. The V and J ends lost 4 bases and 3 bases respectively, with 16 bases between them. CDR3 length equals 15 residues. The germline gives CDR1 LGHDT, CDR2 YNNKEL (reference sequence). This chain's CDR3 is CASSRVVQADYEQYF. CDR3 bases: TGTGCCAGCAGCCGGGTCGTGCAGGCGGACTACGAGCAGTACTTC.

J is TRBJ2-3 and V is TRBV7-5. TRBV7-5 has pseudogene status. The CDR3 consists of 16 residues. The chain's CDR3 is CARSVRVAGSTDTQYF. The CDR3 DNA sequence: TGTGCCAGAAGCGTTAGGGTGGCAGGTAGCACAGATACGCAGTATTTT.

V usage is TRBV4-2 and J usage is TRBJ1-4, with 7 positions matching TRBD1. The CDR3 is made up of 16 amino acids. Germline V CDR1 and CDR2: LGHNA, YNFKEQ. Losses at the gene ends were 1 base for V and 8 bases for J; bases not matched to a gene: 10. In DNA, the CDR3 is TGTGCCAGCAGCCAAGGGGGGCGGGACAGTAAGGAAAAACTGTTTTTT. It is translated as CASSQGGRDSKEKLFF.

This rearrangement joins TRBV4-2 to TRBJ1-5, with D possibly TRBD1 on 5 matching bases. Germline loops: CDR1 LGHNA, CDR2 YNFKEQ. CDR3 size: 15 residues. V was clipped by 8 bases and J by 2 bases, with 16 bases between them. The CDR3 DNA reads TGTGCCAGCGGGGCCGGGGAGACGGGCAATCAGCCCCAGCATTTT. Encoded protein: CASGAGETGNQPQHF.

The chain recombines TRBV5-6 with TRBJ1-5, with 10 bases fitting TRBD1. In germline, CDR1 is SGHDT, CDR2 YYEEEE. The CDR3 is 14 amino acids. V lost 5 bases, J lost 4 bases, and 3 bases stayed unmatched. DNA for the CDR3: TGTGCCAGCAGAAAGGGACAGGGGAATCAGCCCCAGCATTTT. Translated, it gives CASRKGQGNQPQHF.

The V and J genes are TRBV5-4 and TRBJ2-7; D is uncertain. Trimming removed 0 bases at V and 1 base at J, with 11 bases between. Germline V gives CDR1 SGHNT, CDR2 YYREEE (reference sequence). CDR3 length: 15 residues. This CDR3 is CASSLDSDPSYEQYF. CDR3 DNA: TGTGCCAGCAGCTTGGATTCAGACCCATCCTACGAGCAGTACTTC.

The chain combines TRBV15 with TRBJ2-2; no firm D call. V dropped 5 bases and J dropped 3 bases, with 13 bases sitting between them. Germline-derived CDR1 and CDR2 are LNHNV and YYDKDF (reference sequence). This CDR3 has 15 amino acids. The CDR3 bases are TGTGCCACCAGCTCCTGGCCGAGTTACACCGGGGAGCTGTTTTTT. Translated, it gives CATSSWPSYTGELFF.

The rearrangement joins TRBV3-1 (or the pseudogene TRBV3-2) to TRBJ2-5; TRBD2 aligns across 15 bases. Trimming cost V 5 bases and J 5 bases; bases outside gene matches: 6. The CDR3 consists of 16 residues. Germline V gene data show CDR1 as LGHDT and CDR2 as YNNKEL (reference sequence). CDR3 DNA: TGTGCCAGCAGCGGAAGGACTAGCGGGAGGGACGAGACCCAGTACTTC. As protein: CASSGRTSGRDETQYF.

The V gene is TRBV20-1, the J gene TRBJ2-1, with 7 bases matching TRBD2. Germline-derived CDR1 and CDR2 are DFQATT and SNEGSKA (reference sequence). This CDR3 has 15 amino acids. Germline trimming cut 3 bases from V and 4 bases from J; bases unmatched to any gene: 9. CDR3 nucleotide sequence: TGCAGTGCTAGTAGGGCGGGAGATAGGTACAATGAGCAGTTCTTC. Its protein product is CSASRAGDRYNEQFF.

CDR3 region: CASSLSYYEQFF. Written as DNA, the CDR3 is TGTGCCAGCAGTTTATCTTATTATGAGCAGTTCTTC. The rearrangement links TRBV6-2 or TRBV6-3 to TRBJ2-1; D call uncertain. CDR1 is MNHEY and CDR2 is SVGEGT in the germline V gene. This CDR3 spans 12 amino acids. V lost 4 bases, J lost 8 bases, and 9 bases lay in between.

This CDR3 is CASTTTPASGWKETQYF. The DNA for the CDR3 is TGTGCCAGCACCACCACCCCCGCTAGCGGGTGGAAAGAGACCCAGTACTTC. V and J are TRBV7-6 and TRBJ2-5; 8 bases align to TRBD2. Germline CDR1 and CDR2: SGHVS and FNYEAQ. The CDR3 loop spans 17 amino acids. The J segment lost 3 bases and the V segment lost 7 bases, leaving 16 bases of the junction unmatched.

The chain couples TRBV11-2 to TRBJ2-2; 7 positions match TRBD1. Per germline, CDR1 SGHAT and CDR2 FQNNGV. V lost 5 bases to trimming and J lost 3 bases; unmatched junction nucleotides: 6. The CDR3 is 15 amino acids. The CDR3 DNA sequence: TGTGCCAGCAGCACCGGACAGGTGGACACCGGGGAGCTGTTTTTT. Its translation: CASSTGQVDTGELFF.

The chain has TRBV6-2 or TRBV6-3 and TRBJ1-2, with 10 positions matching TRBD1. The CDR3 loop spans 16 amino acids. Trimming cost V 4 bases and J 7 bases; bases outside gene matches: 12. CDR1 is MNHEY, CDR2 SVGEGT, per germline. The CDR3 loop is CASSSHDRGLRFGYTF. For the CDR3, the DNA is TGTGCCAGCAGTTCCCACGACAGGGGGCTCCGATTTGGCTACACCTTC.

The rearrangement uses TRBV7-6 and TRBJ2-2; 7 bases map to TRBD2. Germline CDR1 SGHVS, CDR2 FNYEAQ. V lost 1 base, J lost 6 bases, and 5 bases stayed unmatched. The CDR3 totals 15 residues. CDR3 amino acids: CASSLEAGEAGELFF. The CDR3 DNA reads as TGTGCCAGCAGCTTAGAGGCGGGAGAGGCCGGGGAGCTGTTTTTT.

This clone was seen a single time. The chain has TRBV27 and TRBJ2-2; a weak D match, TRBD2 (6 bases). Germline loops: CDR1 MNHEY, CDR2 SMNVEV (reference sequence). V lost 6 bases to trimming and J lost 9 bases, with 14 bases between them. The CDR3 runs 13 residues. CDR3: CASSGTGGRELFF. DNA for the CDR3: TGTGCCAGCAGCGGGACTGGGGGGAGGGAGCTGTTTTTT.

The CDR3 reads CASSQVWDRNTGELFF. The CDR3 DNA reads TGCGCCAGCAGCCAAGTATGGGACAGGAACACCGGGGAGCTGTTTTTT. The chain combines TRBV4-1 with TRBJ2-2; TRBD1 agrees at 7 bases. The germline CDR1 and CDR2 sequences are MGHRA and YSYEKL. J lost 1 base, V lost 1 base, and 3 bases had no gene match. CDR3 length: 16 amino acids.

This clone is a singleton in its sample. DNA of the CDR3: TGTGCCAGCAGCTTAGTCGTCATCCAAGAGACCCAGTACTTC. It specifies CASSLVVIQETQYF. The chain has TRBV7-2 and TRBJ2-5; no firm D call. The V end was cut by 1 base, the J end by 1 base, with 7 bases between. Per germline, CDR1 SGHTA and CDR2 FQGNSA. The CDR3 spans 14 residues.

This chain uses TRBV21-1 with TRBJ2-2; the D call of TRBD1 is as the table states it, not checked on the DNA. TRBV21-1 is deemed a pseudogene. CDR3 size: 21 residues. The CDR3 protein is CASSKPREQGSPNPNTGELFF. As DNA, the CDR3 is TGTGCCAGCAGCAAACCAAGGGAACAGGGGAGTCCAAATCCGAACACCGGGGAGCTGTTTTTT.

The chain recombines TRBV18 with TRBJ2-3, with D tentatively TRBD1 (5 bases). Germline values: CDR1 KGHSH, CDR2 LQKENI. Deletions cut 3 bases from V and 10 bases from J, with 14 bases between. This CDR3 is 13 amino acids long. The CDR3 region has the DNA TGTGCCAGCTCACCCCGACTCCAAGGGGCGCAGTATTTT. Residues: CASSPRLQGAQYF.

This chain's CDR3 is CASSTDSSYGYTF. The CDR3 nucleotides read TGTGCCAGCAGCACGGACAGCTCCTATGGCTACACCTTC. V gene TRBV27 combines with J gene TRBJ1-2, with D possibly being TRBD1 (6 bases). Trimming removed 6 bases at V and 4 bases at J, with 12 bases between. Germline V CDR1 and CDR2: MNHEY, SMNVEV (reference sequence). The CDR3 is 13 residues long.

V and J are TRBV19 and TRBJ1-3; possible D gene TRBD1, 5 bases. Looked up from germline, CDR1 is LNHDA and CDR2 is SQIVND (reference sequence). This CDR3 region has 16 residues. V was cut by 3 bases and J by 5 bases, with 17 bases left in between. The CDR3 DNA reads as TGTGCCAGTAGTATCTCCGGGACCCGGCTCCGAAACACCATATATTTT. It yields the protein CASSISGTRLRNTIYF.